The clone carrying this TCR beta chain was picked up a small number of times. The sample belongs to a study of cytomegalovirus exposure and HLA in healthy donors. From germline, CDR1 is ENHRY and CDR2 SYGVKD. Trimming left V 4 bases short and J 5 bases short, with 11 bases between. The CDR3 totals 13 residues. It was with 60 Vbeta and 13 Jbeta primers that the PCR ran. The assay was immunoSEQ multiplex PCR, and TCRdb's table has in-frame clones only and misses some. The sample lists about 250,000 clones, roughly 84% occurring once. This clonotype was obtained from a girl aged 2-15 years in good health and CMV-seronegative. The sample was PBMCs. The rearrangement joins TRBV10-3 to TRBJ1-2, with D perhaps TRBD1 (6 bases). CDR3 DNA sequence: TGTGCCATCAGTGGGACAGCCCCATATGGCTACACCTTC. It translates to CAISGTAPYGYTF.